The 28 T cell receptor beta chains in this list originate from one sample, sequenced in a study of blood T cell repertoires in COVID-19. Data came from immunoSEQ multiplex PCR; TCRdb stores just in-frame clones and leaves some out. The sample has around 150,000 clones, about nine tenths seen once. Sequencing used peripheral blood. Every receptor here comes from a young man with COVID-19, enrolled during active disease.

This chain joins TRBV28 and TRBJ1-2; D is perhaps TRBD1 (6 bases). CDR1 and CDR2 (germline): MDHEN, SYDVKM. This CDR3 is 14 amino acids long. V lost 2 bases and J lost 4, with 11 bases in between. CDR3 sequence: CASSLPVRGYGYTF. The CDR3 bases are TGTGCCAGCAGTTTACCGGTCAGGGGCTATGGCTACACCTTC.

CDR3 residues: CASSIQGWGNTEAFF. The CDR3 DNA reads TGTGCCAGTAGTATTCAGGGTTGGGGCAACACTGAAGCTTTCTTT. This chain connects TRBV19 to TRBJ1-1, with TRBD1 as a possible D gene (5 bases). V was pared by 3 bases and J by 2 bases, with 13 bases between. This CDR3 comprises 15 residues. The germline V gene has CDR1 LNHDA and CDR2 SQIVND (reference sequence).

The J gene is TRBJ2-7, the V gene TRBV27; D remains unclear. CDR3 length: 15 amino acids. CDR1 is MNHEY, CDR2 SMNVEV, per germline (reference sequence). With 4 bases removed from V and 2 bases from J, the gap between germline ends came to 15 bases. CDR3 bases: TGTGCCAGCAGTTCCGACACACCCGTCCCCTACGAGCAGTACTTC. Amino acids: CASSSDTPVPYEQYF.

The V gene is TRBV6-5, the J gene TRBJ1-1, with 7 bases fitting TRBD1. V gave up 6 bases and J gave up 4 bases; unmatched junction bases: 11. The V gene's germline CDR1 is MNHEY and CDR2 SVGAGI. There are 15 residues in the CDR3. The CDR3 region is CASSSQGLLSTEAFF. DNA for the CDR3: TGTGCCAGCAGCTCACAGGGGTTGTTAAGCACTGAAGCTTTCTTT.

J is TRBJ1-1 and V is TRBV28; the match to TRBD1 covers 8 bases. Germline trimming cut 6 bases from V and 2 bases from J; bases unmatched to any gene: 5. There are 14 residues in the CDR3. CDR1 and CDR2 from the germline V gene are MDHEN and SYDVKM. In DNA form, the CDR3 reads TGTGCCAGCAGCACAGGGGGTGGCAACACTGAAGCTTTCTTT. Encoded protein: CASSTGGGNTEAFF.

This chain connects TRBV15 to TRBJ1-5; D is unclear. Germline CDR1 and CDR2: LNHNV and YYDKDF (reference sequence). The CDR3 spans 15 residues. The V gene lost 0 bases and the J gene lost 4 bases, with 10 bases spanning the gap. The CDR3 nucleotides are TGTGCCACCAGCAGAGATAACAGATCAAATCAGCCCCAGCATTTT. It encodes CATSRDNRSNQPQHF.

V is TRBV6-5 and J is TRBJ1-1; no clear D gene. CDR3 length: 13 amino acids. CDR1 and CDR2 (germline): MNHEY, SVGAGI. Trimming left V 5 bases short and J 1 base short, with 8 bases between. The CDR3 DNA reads TGTGCCAGCAGTCAACGGTCGAACACTGAAGCTTTCTTT. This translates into CASSQRSNTEAFF.

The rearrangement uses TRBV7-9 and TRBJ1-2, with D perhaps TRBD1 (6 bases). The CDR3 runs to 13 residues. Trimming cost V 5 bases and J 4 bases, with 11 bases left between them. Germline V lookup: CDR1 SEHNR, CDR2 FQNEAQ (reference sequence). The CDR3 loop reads CASSRDTAYGYTF. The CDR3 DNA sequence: TGTGCCAGCAGCAGGGACACCGCCTATGGCTACACCTTC.

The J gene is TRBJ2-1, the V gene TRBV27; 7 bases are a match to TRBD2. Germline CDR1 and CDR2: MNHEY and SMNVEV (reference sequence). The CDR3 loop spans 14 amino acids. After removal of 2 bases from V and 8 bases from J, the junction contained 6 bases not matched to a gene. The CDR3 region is CASSLREAGDEQFF. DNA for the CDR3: TGTGCCAGCAGTTTAAGAGAGGCGGGGGATGAGCAGTTCTTC.

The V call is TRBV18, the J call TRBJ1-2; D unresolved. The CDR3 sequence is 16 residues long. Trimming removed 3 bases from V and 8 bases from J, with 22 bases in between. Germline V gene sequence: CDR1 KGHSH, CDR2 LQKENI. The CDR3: CASSPPTPSYYGGYTF. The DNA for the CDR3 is TGTGCCAGCTCACCGCCTACACCTTCCTACTATGGCGGCTACACCTTC.

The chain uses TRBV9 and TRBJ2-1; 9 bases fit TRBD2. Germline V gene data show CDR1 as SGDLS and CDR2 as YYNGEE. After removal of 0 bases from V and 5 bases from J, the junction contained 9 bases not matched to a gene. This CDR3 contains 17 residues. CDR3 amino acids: CASSVGPARGGDNEQFF. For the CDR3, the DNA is TGTGCCAGCAGCGTAGGACCGGCGCGGGGGGGAGACAATGAGCAGTTCTTC.

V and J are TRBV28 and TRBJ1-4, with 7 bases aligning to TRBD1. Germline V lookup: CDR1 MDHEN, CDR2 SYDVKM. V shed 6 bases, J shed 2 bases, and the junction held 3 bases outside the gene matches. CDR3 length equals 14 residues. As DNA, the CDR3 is TGTGCCAGCAGCGGAGGGGGCACTAATGAAAAACTGTTTTTT. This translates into CASSGGGTNEKLFF.

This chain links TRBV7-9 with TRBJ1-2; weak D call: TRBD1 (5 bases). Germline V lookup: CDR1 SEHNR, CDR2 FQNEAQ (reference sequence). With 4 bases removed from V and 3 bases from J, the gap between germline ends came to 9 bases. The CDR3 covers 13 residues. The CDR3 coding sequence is TGTGCCAGCAGCTCGGGGGGTGACTATGGCTACACCTTC. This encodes CASSSGGDYGYTF.

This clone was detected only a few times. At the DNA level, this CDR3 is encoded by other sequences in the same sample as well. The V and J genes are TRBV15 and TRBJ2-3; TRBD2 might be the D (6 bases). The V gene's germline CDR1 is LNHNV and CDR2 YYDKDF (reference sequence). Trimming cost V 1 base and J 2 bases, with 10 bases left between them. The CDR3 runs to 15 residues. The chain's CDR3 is CATSRVTGVTDTQYF. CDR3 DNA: TGTGCCACCAGCAGAGTAACGGGGGTCACAGATACGCAGTATTTT.

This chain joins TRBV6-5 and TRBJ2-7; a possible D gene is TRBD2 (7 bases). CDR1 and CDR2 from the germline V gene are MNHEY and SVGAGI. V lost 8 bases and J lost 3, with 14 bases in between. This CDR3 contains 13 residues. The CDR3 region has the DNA TGTGCCAGCCGAAAAGGGGGGGGCTACGAGCAGTACTTC. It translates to CASRKGGGYEQYF.

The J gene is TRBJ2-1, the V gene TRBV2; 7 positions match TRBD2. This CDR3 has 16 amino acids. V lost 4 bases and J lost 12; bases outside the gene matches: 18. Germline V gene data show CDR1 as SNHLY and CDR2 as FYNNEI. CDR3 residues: CASSAYLGAGEGRQFF. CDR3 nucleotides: TGTGCCAGCAGTGCTTACCTAGGGGCGGGAGAAGGTCGGCAGTTCTTC.

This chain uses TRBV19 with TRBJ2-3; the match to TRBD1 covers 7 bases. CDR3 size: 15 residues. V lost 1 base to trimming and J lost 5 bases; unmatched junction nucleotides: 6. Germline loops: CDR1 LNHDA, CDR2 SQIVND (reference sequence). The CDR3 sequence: CASSIVQGRIDTQYF. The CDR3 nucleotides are TGTGCCAGTAGTATAGTACAGGGGCGCATAGATACGCAGTATTTT.

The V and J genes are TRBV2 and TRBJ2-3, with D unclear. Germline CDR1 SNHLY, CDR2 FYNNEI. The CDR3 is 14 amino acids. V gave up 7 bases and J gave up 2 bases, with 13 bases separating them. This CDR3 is CASNFLTATDTQYF. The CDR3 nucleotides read TGTGCCAGCAATTTCTTAACAGCCACAGATACGCAGTATTTT.

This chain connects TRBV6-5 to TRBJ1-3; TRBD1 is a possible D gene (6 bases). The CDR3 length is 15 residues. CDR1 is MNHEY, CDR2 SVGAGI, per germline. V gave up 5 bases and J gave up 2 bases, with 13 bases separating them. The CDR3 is CASSTNRQAGNTIYF. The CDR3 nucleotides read TGTGCCAGCAGTACCAACCGACAGGCTGGAAACACCATATATTTT.

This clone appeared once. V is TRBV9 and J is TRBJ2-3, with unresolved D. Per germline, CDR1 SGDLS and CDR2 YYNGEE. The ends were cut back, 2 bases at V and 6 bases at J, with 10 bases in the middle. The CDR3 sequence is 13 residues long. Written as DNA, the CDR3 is TGTGCCAGCAGCGTCCCCTCCGGGGATACGCAGTATTTT. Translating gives CASSVPSGDTQYF.

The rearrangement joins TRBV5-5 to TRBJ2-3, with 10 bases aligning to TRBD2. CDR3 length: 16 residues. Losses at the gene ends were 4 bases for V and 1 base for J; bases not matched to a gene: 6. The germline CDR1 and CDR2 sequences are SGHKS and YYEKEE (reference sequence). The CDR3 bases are TGTGCCAGCAGCCTGACCGGGACTAGCGGCACAGATACGCAGTATTTT. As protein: CASSLTGTSGTDTQYF.

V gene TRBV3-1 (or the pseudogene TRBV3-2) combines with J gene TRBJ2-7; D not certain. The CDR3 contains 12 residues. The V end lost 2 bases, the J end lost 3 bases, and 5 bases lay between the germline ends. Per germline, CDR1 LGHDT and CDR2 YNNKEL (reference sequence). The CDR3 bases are TGTGCCAGCAGCCAAAGAGACTACGAGCAGTACTTC. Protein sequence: CASSQRDYEQYF.

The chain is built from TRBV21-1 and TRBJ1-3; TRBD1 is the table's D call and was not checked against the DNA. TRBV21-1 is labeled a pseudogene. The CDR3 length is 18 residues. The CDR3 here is CASMIGQGPLLCGNTIYF. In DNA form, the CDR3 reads TGTGCCAGCATGATAGGACAGGGACCACTCCTCTGCGGAAACACCATATATTTT.

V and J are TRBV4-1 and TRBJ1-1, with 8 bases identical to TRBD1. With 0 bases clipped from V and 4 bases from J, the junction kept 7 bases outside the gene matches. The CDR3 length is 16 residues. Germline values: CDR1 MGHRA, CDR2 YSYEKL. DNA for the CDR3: TGCGCCAGCAGCCAAGATCTCGGACAGGGTGGCACTGAAGCTTTCTTT. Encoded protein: CASSQDLGQGGTEAFF.

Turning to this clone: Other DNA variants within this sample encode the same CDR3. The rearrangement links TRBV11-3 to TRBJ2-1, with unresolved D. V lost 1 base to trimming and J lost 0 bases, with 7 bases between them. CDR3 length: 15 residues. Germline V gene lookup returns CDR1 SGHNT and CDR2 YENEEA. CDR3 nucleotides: TGTGCCAGCAGCTTAGGCGGTAGCTCCTACAATGAGCAGTTCTTC. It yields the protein CASSLGGSSYNEQFF. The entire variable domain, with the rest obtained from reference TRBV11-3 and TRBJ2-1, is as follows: EAGVVQSPRYKIIEKKQPVAFWCNPISGHNTLYWYLQNLGQGPELLIRYENEEAVDDSQLPKDRFSAERLKGVDSTLKIQPAELGDSAVYLCASSLGGSSYNEQFFGPGTRLTVL.

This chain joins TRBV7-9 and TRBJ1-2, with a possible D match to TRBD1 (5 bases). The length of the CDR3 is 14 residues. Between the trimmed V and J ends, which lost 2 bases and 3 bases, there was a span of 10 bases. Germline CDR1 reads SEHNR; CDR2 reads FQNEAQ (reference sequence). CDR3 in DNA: TGTGCCAGCAGCTTACAGGGTCGGGACTATGGCTACACCTTC. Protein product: CASSLQGRDYGYTF.

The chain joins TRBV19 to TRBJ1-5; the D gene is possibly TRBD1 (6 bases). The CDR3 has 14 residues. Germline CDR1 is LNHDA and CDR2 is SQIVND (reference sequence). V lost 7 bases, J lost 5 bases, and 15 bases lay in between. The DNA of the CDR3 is TGTGCCAGTACGGACAGTTCAACCTATCAGCCCCAGCATTTT. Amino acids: CASTDSSTYQPQHF.

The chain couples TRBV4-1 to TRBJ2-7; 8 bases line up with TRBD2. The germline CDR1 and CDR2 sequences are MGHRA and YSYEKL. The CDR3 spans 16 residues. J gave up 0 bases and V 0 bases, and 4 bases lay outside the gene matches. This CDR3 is CASSQDLLAVSYEQYF. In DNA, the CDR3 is TGCGCCAGCAGCCAAGATTTACTAGCGGTCTCCTACGAGCAGTACTTC.